This T cell receptor beta chain emerged from a study of cytomegalovirus exposure and HLA in healthy donors. Healthy individuals who donated bone marrow served as the donors. PCR was performed using 60 Vbeta and 13 Jbeta primers. Profiling relied on immunoSEQ multiplex PCR, and the TCRdb table lists in-frame clones only, not all of them. The sample has 150,000 to 200,000 clones; approximately 80% are singletons. Overall study results and limits: When the data were analyzed later, several of the most significant clusters appeared to be linked to common viral pathogens. In a later analysis, V- and J-gene trimming of beta chains associated with a DCLRE1C missense variant, replicated independently.

Remarks on this clone: Antigen unknown.

The germline gives CDR1 SGHRS, CDR2 YFSETQ. The CDR3 spans 14 residues. The V gene lost 1 base and the J gene lost 5 bases, with 12 bases spanning the gap. The sequence was collected from a woman younger than 35 in good health and CMV-seropositive. This sequence joins TRBV5-1 and TRBJ1-2; no firm D call. Sequencing input: PBMCs. The CDR3 reads CASSLSGTHYGYTF. The CDR3 DNA is TGCGCCAGCAGCTTGTCAGGTACCCATTATGGCTACACCTTC.